This T cell receptor (beta chain) emerged from a study of T cell responses to AZD1222 COVID-19 vaccine. Study-wide context: Researchers grouped second doses given at about 4 or about 12 weeks into one pool.

Whole-study results and caveats: There were vaccine-associated CD4 TCRs across spike, dominant at 160-218 and 743-854. A rise in Spike-specific TCR breadth and depth followed two AZD1222 doses.

The table lists this clone with many counts. Its antigen is unknown. Looked up from germline, CDR1 is KGHSH and CDR2 is LQKENI. CDR3 length: 15 residues. The J segment lost 3 bases and the V segment lost 6 bases, leaving 9 bases of the junction unmatched. Assay: immunoSEQ multiplex PCR; the TCRdb copy retains only in-frame clones and omits some. The sample lists about 100,000 clones, around nine tenths occurring once. This sequence was found in an adult in good health. The chain has TRBV18 and TRBJ2-3; the match to TRBD1 covers 7 bases. The specimen comprised peripheral blood, sampled on day 0 of AZD1222 vaccination. Here the CDR3 reads CASSTAGGDTDTQYF. The DNA of the CDR3 is TGTGCCAGCTCCACGGCAGGGGGAGATACAGATACGCAGTATTTT.